These 32 T cell receptor beta chains originate from one sample sequenced in a study of regulatory T cells in long-lasting Graves disease. Building the TCR beta libraries relied on iRepertoire HTBI primers, and CDR3 regions underwent Arm-PCR. TCRdb re-called the multiplex PCR reads with MiXCR, one entry per CDR3 protein. The sample shows under 450,000 distinct CDR3 sequences, less than 30% of them seen only once. Time point noted: persistent/refractory GD, antithyroid drugs over 5 years with positive TRAb. PBMC RNA served as the TCR library source. Sample: peripheral blood mononuclear cells (PBMCs), taken when the disease was refractory, from a patient treated with antithyroid drugs. These receptors all come from a middle-aged woman with Graves disease.

V usage is TRBV10-3 and J usage is TRBJ1-4; the match to TRBD1 covers 7 bases. This CDR3 spans 13 amino acids. Looked up from germline, CDR1 is ENHRY and CDR2 is SYGVKD. J gave up 8 bases and V 10 bases, and 10 bases lay outside the gene matches. CDR3 protein: CATRQGNSEKLFF. In DNA form, the CDR3 reads TGTGCCACCCGACAGGGCAACTCCGAAAAACTGTTTTTT.

This chain uses TRBV4-1 with TRBJ1-2; 7 bases map to TRBD1. The germline gives CDR1 MGHRA, CDR2 YSYEKL. The trim removed 2 bases at V and 4 bases at J, leaving 13 bases unmatched. This CDR3 spans 17 amino acids. Here the CDR3 DNA reads TGCGCCAGCAGCCAACGGGACTTTCAGGGGGGGGCCTATGGCTACACCTTC. Protein: CASSQRDFQGGAYGYTF.

This clonotype was seen at least ten times. The chain recombines TRBV20-1 with TRBJ2-7; D gene uncertain. CDR1 and CDR2 from the germline V gene are DFQATT and SNEGSKA (reference sequence). Trimming took 1 base from V and 2 from J, leaving 9 bases between them. This CDR3 spans 13 amino acids. CDR3 DNA sequence: TGCAGTGCTAGAGGTACAGTCACCTACGAGCAGTACTTC. Encoded protein: CSARGTVTYEQYF.

This clonotype occurred many times. The chain combines TRBV19 with TRBJ1-1, with D tentatively TRBD1 (5 bases). V lost 4 bases and J 0 bases, leaving 15 bases between the germline ends. CDR1 is LNHDA and CDR2 is SQIVND in the germline V gene (reference sequence). CDR3 length: 16 amino acids. The CDR3 sequence: CASSKGLQVLNTEAFF. The CDR3 DNA is TGTGCCAGTAGTAAGGGACTTCAAGTATTGAACACTGAAGCTTTCTTT.

V usage is TRBV6-9 and J usage is TRBJ2-2, with a possible D match to TRBD2 (5 bases). With 3 bases removed from V and 3 bases from J, the gap between germline ends came to 17 bases. Germline CDR1 reads MNHGY; CDR2 reads SVAAGI. The CDR3 is 17 residues long. DNA for the CDR3: TGTGCCAGCAGTTACCCGAAAGGGCTAGCAGACACCGGGGAGCTGTTTTTT. It specifies CASSYPKGLADTGELFF.

This sequence joins TRBV14 and TRBJ2-5; D is possibly TRBD2 (6 bases). From germline, CDR1 is SGHDN and CDR2 FVKESK. V gave up 2 bases and J gave up 5 bases, with 15 bases separating them. The CDR3 has 15 residues. The DNA of the CDR3 is TGTGCCAGCAGCCAAAAAGCGGGCCTAGAGGAGACCCAGTACTTC. This sequence encodes CASSQKAGLEETQYF. Filled out from reference TRBV14 and TRBJ2-5, the complete variable domain reads EAGVTQFPSHSVIEKGQTVTLRCDPISGHDNLYWYRRVMGKEIKFLLHFVKESKQDESGMPNNRFLAERTGGTYSTLKVQPAELEDSGVYFCASSQKAGLEETQYFGPGTRLLVL.

This clonotype appeared many times. The chain recombines TRBV2 with TRBJ2-5, with D possibly being TRBD1 or TRBD2 (5 bases each). Germline V gene sequence: CDR1 SNHLY, CDR2 FYNNEI. V dropped 8 bases and J dropped 5 bases, with 15 bases sitting between them. The length of the CDR3 is 13 residues. The chain's CDR3 is CASGLRGDETQYF. CDR3 nucleotide sequence: TGTGCCAGCGGGTTAAGGGGAGATGAGACCCAGTACTTC.

This chain joins TRBV2 and TRBJ1-3; no definite D call. The V end was cut by 8 bases, the J end by 8 bases, with 16 bases between. Germline-derived CDR1 and CDR2 are SNHLY and FYNNEI. The CDR3 contains 13 residues. The CDR3 loop reads CASPSELEDTIYF. The DNA of the CDR3 is TGTGCCAGCCCGTCGGAGTTGGAGGACACCATATATTTT.

This clonotype was observed at least ten times. A junction end diverges from the germline sequence, so it may reflect a read error. The CDR3 DNA follows: TGTGCCAGCAGCTTAGGGGGTGACAGTCTACACTTC. Its protein product is CASSLGGDSLHF. The chain carries TRBV11-2 and TRBJ2-7, with a tentative D call TRBD1 (5 bases). This CDR3 is 12 amino acids long. The germline V gene encodes CDR1 SGHAT and CDR2 FQNNGV.

Many counts were recorded for this clonotype. The genes are TRBV20-1 and TRBJ1-5, with D unclear. Looked up from germline, CDR1 is DFQATT and CDR2 is SNEGSKA (reference sequence). This CDR3 is 13 amino acids long. Trimming shortened V by 6 bases and J by 1 base, and 10 bases separated the two germline ends. CDR3 protein: CSAAVGSNQPQHF. CDR3 coding DNA: TGCAGTGCGGCCGTGGGGAGCAATCAGCCCCAGCATTTT.

The chain recombines TRBV6-5 with TRBJ2-1; TRBD2 matches 10 bases. The CDR3 length is 15 residues. Germline CDR1 is MNHEY and CDR2 is SVGAGI. Losses at the gene ends were 4 bases for V and 7 bases for J; bases not matched to a gene: 7. CDR3 in DNA: TGTGCCAGCAGTTGGAGCGGGAGGGCATGGAATGAGCAGTTCTTC. It specifies CASSWSGRAWNEQFF.

The chain employs TRBV3-1 and TRBJ2-7; TRBD1 or TRBD2 may be the D gene (5 bases each). In germline, CDR1 is LGHDT, CDR2 YNNKEL (reference sequence). Trimming shortened V by 4 bases and J by 3 bases, and 16 bases separated the two germline ends. This CDR3 contains 15 residues. The CDR3 DNA reads as TGTGCCAGCAGCCGGCAACGGGGCGCCGGCTACGAGCAGTACTTC. It yields the protein CASSRQRGAGYEQYF.

This clonotype was observed once. The CDR3 sequence: CASTLGPGLGTGELFF. The CDR3 DNA is TGCGCCAGCACCCTGGGACCAGGGCTGGGCACCGGGGAGCTGTTTTTT. This chain joins TRBV5-1 and TRBJ2-2; D tentatively fits TRBD1 or TRBD2 (5 bases each). The ends were cut back, 6 bases at V and 4 bases at J, with 19 bases in the middle. The CDR3 loop spans 16 amino acids. In germline, CDR1 is SGHRS, CDR2 YFSETQ.

The table lists this clonotype with many counts. The chain joins TRBV6-1 to TRBJ1-1; D is perhaps TRBD1 (5 bases). CDR1 and CDR2 (germline): MNHNS, SASEGT. V was pared by 7 bases and J by 5 bases, with 20 bases between. CDR3 length: 15 amino acids. The CDR3 sequence is CASMEDIRARTEAFF. Written as DNA, the CDR3 is TGTGCCAGCATGGAGGACATCAGGGCGCGGACTGAAGCTTTCTTT.

The genes are TRBV9 and TRBJ2-7; D not certain. This CDR3 has 17 amino acids. Germline V gives CDR1 SGDLS, CDR2 YYNGEE. V gave up 4 bases and J gave up 1 base, with 21 bases separating them. The CDR3 DNA reads TGTGCCAGCAGCCCGGCCCCTTGGCGAGCCTGGTCCTACGAGCAGTACTTC. It encodes CASSPAPWRAWSYEQYF.

The genes are TRBV15 and TRBJ2-2, with D maybe TRBD1 (6 bases). V was cut by 4 bases and J by 4 bases, with 13 bases left in between. Germline V gene data show CDR1 as LNHNV and CDR2 as YYDKDF (reference sequence). This CDR3 region has 15 residues. This CDR3 reads CATSTIRGSTGELFF. The CDR3 nucleotides are TGTGCCACCAGCACCATCAGGGGAAGCACCGGGGAGCTGTTTTTT.

For the CDR3, the DNA is TGCGCCAGCAGCGAGGGACTAGCGGGAGTTTACGAGCAGTACTTC. Protein sequence: CASSEGLAGVYEQYF. The chain recombines TRBV5-1 with TRBJ2-5; TRBD2 matches at 14 bases. The J call may be faulty, since TRBJ2-7 better matches the DNA end. Germline V gene sequence: CDR1 SGHRS, CDR2 YFSETQ. This CDR3 is 15 amino acids long.

The sample holds many counts of this clonotype. The V gene is TRBV28, the J gene TRBJ1-2, with D possibly TRBD1 on 5 matching bases. Germline lookup yields CDR1 MDHEN and CDR2 SYDVKM. Trimming took off 6 bases at V and 2 bases at J, with 10 bases between the two ends. This CDR3 is 13 amino acids long. CDR3 protein: CASSPTENYGYTF. CDR3 in DNA: TGTGCCAGCAGCCCGACAGAGAACTATGGCTACACCTTC.

This clonotype was seen a few times. The CDR3 coding sequence is TGTGCCAGCAGCCGAGAGTTCCAGGGACGAGGGGACACCATATATTTT. Its protein is CASSREFQGRGDTIYF. The V gene is TRBV6-2 or TRBV6-3, the J gene TRBJ1-3; D possibly corresponds to TRBD1 (5 bases). Germline-derived CDR1 and CDR2 are MNHEY and SVGEGT. This CDR3 has 16 residues. The V end lost 6 bases, the J end lost 8 bases, and 23 bases lay between the germline ends.

As DNA, the CDR3 is TGTGCCAGCAGCCGCCGGGACAGGGGGGGCCAGAATGAAAAACTGTTTTTT. This gives the protein CASSRRDRGGQNEKLFF. The rearrangement uses TRBV5-5 and TRBJ1-4, with 11 bases fitting TRBD1. V was clipped by 4 bases and J by 5 bases; unmatched bases: 10. CDR1 is SGHKS, CDR2 YYEKEE, per germline (reference sequence). The CDR3 extends over 17 amino acids.

This clonotype was recorded at least ten times. The chain employs TRBV28 and TRBJ2-5, with TRBD1 matching 7 bases. This CDR3 is 14 amino acids long. Germline-derived CDR1 and CDR2 are MDHEN and SYDVKM. V was pared by 3 bases and J by 3 bases, with 4 bases of the junction left unmatched. CDR3 loop: CASSLRQGEETQYF. The CDR3 DNA follows: TGTGCCAGCAGTTTGAGACAGGGAGAAGAGACCCAGTACTTC.

This clonotype was found a few times. V gene TRBV10-3 combines with J gene TRBJ2-4; D is possibly TRBD1 or TRBD2 (5 bases each). Deletions cut 4 bases from V and 3 bases from J, with 13 bases between. Germline values: CDR1 ENHRY, CDR2 SYGVKD. The CDR3 is 15 amino acids. The CDR3 sequence is CAISGEGLHKNIQYF. For the CDR3, the DNA is TGTGCCATCAGTGGTGAGGGGCTGCACAAAAACATTCAGTACTTC.

The rearrangement links TRBV7-8 to TRBJ1-2, with unresolved D. V lost 7 bases to trimming and J lost 2 bases, with 8 bases between them. Germline CDR1 SGHVS, CDR2 FQNEAQ. The CDR3 contains 12 residues. CDR3 sequence (DNA): TGTGCCAGCACAAGCACCAACTATGGCTACACCTTC. Translation: CASTSTNYGYTF.

This chain uses TRBV30 with TRBJ2-5, with 11 bases identical to TRBD2. The CDR3 runs 16 residues. After removal of 2 bases from V and 2 bases from J, the junction contained 7 bases not matched to a gene. Per the germline V gene, CDR1 is GTSNPN and CDR2 is SVGIG (reference sequence). CDR3 DNA sequence: TGTGCCTGGAGTAAAGGGCTAGCGGGGGGTCAAGAGACCCAGTACTTC. Translating gives CAWSKGLAGGQETQYF.

This clonotype was observed many times. The chain uses TRBV6-1 and TRBJ1-5; 8 bases line up with TRBD1. CDR3 length equals 14 residues. CDR1 is MNHNS, CDR2 SASEGT, per germline. J lost 2 bases, V lost 7 bases, and 4 bases had no gene match. CDR3 sequence: CASIAGGGNQPQHF. CDR3 coding DNA: TGTGCCAGCATAGCAGGGGGCGGCAATCAGCCCCAGCATTTT.

Ten or more counts support this clonotype. The genes are TRBV7-3 and TRBJ2-1; D is unresolved. CDR3 length equals 12 residues. CDR1 and CDR2 (germline): SGHTA, FQGTGA. The V end lost 1 base, the J end lost 8 bases, and 6 bases lay between the germline ends. The CDR3 sequence: CASSLNGDEQFF. Here the CDR3 DNA reads TGTGCCAGCAGCTTAAATGGGGATGAGCAGTTCTTC. Complete variable domain (other parts from reference TRBV7-3 and TRBJ2-1): GAGVSQTPSNKVTEKGKYVELRCDPISGHTALYWYRQSLGQGPEFLIYFQGTGAADDSGLPNDRFFAVRPEGSVSTLKIQRTERGDSAVYLCASSLNGDEQFFGPGTRLTVL.

This clonotype was seen many times. The genes are TRBV2 and TRBJ1-4; D gene uncertain. V was cut by 7 bases and J by 0 bases, with 9 bases left in between. CDR1 and CDR2 from the germline V gene are SNHLY and FYNNEI. This CDR3 region has 14 residues. In DNA, the CDR3 is TGTGCCAGCAAGAAGATGGCAACTAATGAAAAACTGTTTTTT. It is translated as CASKKMATNEKLFF.

This clonotype has only a few counts. The chain joins TRBV19 to TRBJ2-4; possible D gene TRBD1, 5 bases. The CDR3 covers 14 residues. Germline CDR1 is LNHDA and CDR2 is SQIVND (reference sequence). V shed 8 bases and J shed 0 bases, with 11 bases lying between them. The CDR3 region is CASRQTLAKNIQYF. CDR3 bases: TGTGCCAGTCGACAGACTCTAGCCAAAAACATTCAGTACTTC.

The J gene is TRBJ2-3, the V gene TRBV28, with D uncertain. This CDR3 has 12 residues. The germline V gene has CDR1 MDHEN and CDR2 SYDVKM. V was clipped by 2 bases and J by 7 bases, with 7 bases between them. The CDR3 is CASSLGKNTQYF. CDR3 sequence (DNA): TGTGCCAGCAGTTTAGGGAAGAATACGCAGTATTTT.

At least ten counts were recorded for this clonotype. V usage is TRBV11-1 and J usage is TRBJ2-5; D not certain. Germline V gene data show CDR1 as SGHAT and CDR2 as FQDESV (reference sequence). The V and J ends lost 6 bases and 6 bases respectively, with 20 bases between them. The CDR3 extends over 15 amino acids. As DNA, the CDR3 is TGTGCCAGCAGTTCTCAAGACCTCCTGGGGAAGACCCAGTACTTC. It codes for CASSSQDLLGKTQYF.

The V call is TRBV28, the J call TRBJ2-7; the match to TRBD1 covers 9 bases. In germline, CDR1 is MDHEN, CDR2 SYDVKM. There are 16 residues in the CDR3. After removal of 6 bases from V and 3 bases from J, the junction contained 12 bases not matched to a gene. CDR3 nucleotides: TGTGCCAGCAGGGGACAGGGCCCTGCTCAGGTCTACGAGCAGTACTTC. Translated: CASRGQGPAQVYEQYF.

This clonotype was observed a handful of times. J is TRBJ1-6 and V is TRBV19; no firm D call. V lost 7 bases, J lost 5 bases, and 15 bases lay in between. CDR1 and CDR2 (germline): LNHDA, SQIVND (reference sequence). This CDR3 has 15 amino acids. The CDR3 bases are TGTGCCAGTACCGGAGCGCGGCGGAATAATTCACCCCTCCACTTT. This codes for CASTGARRNNSPLHF.